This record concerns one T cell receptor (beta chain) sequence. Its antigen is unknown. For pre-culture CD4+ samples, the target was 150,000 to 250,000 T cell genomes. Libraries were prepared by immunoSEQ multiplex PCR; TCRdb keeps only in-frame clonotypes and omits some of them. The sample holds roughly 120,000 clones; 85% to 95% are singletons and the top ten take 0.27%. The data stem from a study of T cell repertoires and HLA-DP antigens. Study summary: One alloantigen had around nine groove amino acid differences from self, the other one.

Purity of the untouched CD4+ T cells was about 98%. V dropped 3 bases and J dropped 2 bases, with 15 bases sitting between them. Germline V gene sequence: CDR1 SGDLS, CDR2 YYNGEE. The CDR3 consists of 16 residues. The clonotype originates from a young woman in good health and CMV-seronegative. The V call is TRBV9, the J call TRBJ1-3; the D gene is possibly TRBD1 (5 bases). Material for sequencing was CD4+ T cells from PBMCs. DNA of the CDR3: TGTGCCAGCAGCGCGGACCTAGGGGCTCCTGGAAACACCATATATTTT. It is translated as CASSADLGAPGNTIYF.